What follows is one T cell receptor (beta chain) and its context. Its antigen is currently not known. No base qualities exist here, and no much larger clone lies one base off it. Collaborating institutions collected whole blood in K2EDTA tubes following their own protocols. For TCRbeta analysis, collaborator samples were shipped as frozen whole blood, as isolated PBMCs, or as DNA extracted from either sample type. TCRbeta CDR3 regions were amplified from genomic DNA using the immunoSEQ Assay, a bias-controlled multiplex PCR. As for how the authors treated the data: Within the assay, amplification of reference gene primers was used to estimate how many nucleated cells each sample contained. To quantify the absolute abundance of each unique TCRbeta CDR3 rearrangement, sequence reads were collapsed and filtered. For each sample, productive Simpson clonality was calculated as the square root of Simpson's diversity index across productive rearrangements. TCRdb provides this immuneACCESS table in a form limited to in-frame rearrangements. Some clones are lacking; in checked studies, under half of them reflect an unresolved V gene, and why the rest are absent is not known. V, J and clone size are those of that table, while D and trimming were read from the DNA. This sample lists 56,000 or so clones; roughly 87% were detected once. The ten most abundant clones make up around 9.6% of the sample.

The data were obtained in a study of blood T cell repertoires in COVID-19 (dated by TCRdb to 2019 to 2021). General notes on the study: Samples covering the acute and convalescent phases of COVID-19 were provided by collaborators in the United States, Italy and Spain. The material from the prospective study consisted of cDNA or gDNA derived from T cells, B-cell-depleted T cells, or PBMCs. The dataset comprised deeply sampled blood TCRbeta repertoires from subjects exposed to, actively infected with, or recovered from COVID-19. A freely available public database, intended as a resource for researchers studying the immune response to SARS-CoV-2, is where the repertoires were released. The samples were drawn from the first 160 participants of the ongoing ImmuneRACE study and from 950 to 1,500 subjects provided by 6 global collaborators. Nearly every sample came with metadata listing a de-identified subject ID, COVID-19 status, age in years and sex. Where available, HLA class I and class II types were obtained from metadata supplied by the sample provider rather than from assay-based typing. Study-wide findings and limitations: The quantity of clinical and demographic metadata differed by source and by participant and was supplied without curation.

V loses 2 bases, J loses 5 bases, and the germline ends lie 15 bases apart. CDR1 is given as SEHNR and CDR2 as FQNEAQ, both from the germline V gene (reference sequence). Reading from cysteine to phenylalanine, the CDR3 counts 15 amino acids. The sequence is cut down to CDR3 DNA, 45 bases in frame from base 1. The chain is assembled from TRBV7-9 and TRBJ2-5; perhaps TRBD2 is the D gene, with 5 bases matching. This receptor was taken from a human donor in a cohort sampled during active COVID-19. The sequencing input was peripheral blood. The sequenced DNA: TGTGCCAGCAGCTTATCGAGGGTCGGTAGTGAGACCCAGTACTTC. Translated, this gives CASSLSRVGSETQYF.